This T cell receptor beta chain comes out of a study of T cells in Graves' hyperthyroidism and ophthalmopathy. There were TCR beta CDR3 regions amplified from RNA transcripts. HTBI primers were used for first-round RT-PCR of the TCR CDR3. One entry per CDR3 protein, called by TCRdb with MiXCR from the multiplex PCR reads. Of approximately 410,000 distinct CDR3 sequences in the sample, roughly 13% were seen once. Germline V CDR1 and CDR2: SGHRS, YFSETQ. The CDR3 contains 15 residues. V shed 0 bases and J shed 3 bases, with 13 bases lying between them. This clonotype has a count of ten or more. The rearrangement joins TRBV5-1 to TRBJ2-7; tentative D call: TRBD2 (6 bases). Sequencing was performed on blood. This clonotype originated in a woman aged 18-35 years with Graves' hyperthyroidism. CDR3 sequence: CASSLVPQGGYEQYF. The CDR3 nucleotides are TGCGCCAGCAGCTTGGTGCCCCAGGGAGGCTACGAGCAGTACTTC.